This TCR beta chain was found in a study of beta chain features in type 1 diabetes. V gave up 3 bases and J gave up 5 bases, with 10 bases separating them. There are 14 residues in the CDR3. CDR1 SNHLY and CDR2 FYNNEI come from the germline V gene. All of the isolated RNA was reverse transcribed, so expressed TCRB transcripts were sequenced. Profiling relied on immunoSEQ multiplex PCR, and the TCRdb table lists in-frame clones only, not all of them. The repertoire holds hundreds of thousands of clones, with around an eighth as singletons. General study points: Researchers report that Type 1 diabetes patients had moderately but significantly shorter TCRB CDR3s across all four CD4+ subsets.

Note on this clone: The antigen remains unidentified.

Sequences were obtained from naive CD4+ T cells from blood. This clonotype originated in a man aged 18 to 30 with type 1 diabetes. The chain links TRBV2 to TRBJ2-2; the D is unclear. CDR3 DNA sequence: TGTGCCAGCAGTGAGCTGACGGAGACCGGGGAGCTGTTTTTT. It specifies CASSELTETGELFF.